Given below is one T cell receptor (beta chain) in context. Its specificity is unknown. The sample belongs to a study of regulatory T cells in long-lasting Graves disease. iRepertoire HTBI primers and Arm-PCR of CDR3 regions built TCR beta libraries. TCRdb re-derived calls from the multiplex PCR reads in MiXCR, one entry per CDR3 protein. The sample has about 420,000 distinct CDR3 sequences, over 15% seen once; the top ten hold around a quarter. Study-wide points: Those with persistent disease had in common more public clonotypes (about 3,000) than new patients (roughly 930).

This sample's time point: newly diagnosed GD, antithyroid drugs for less than 3 months. PBMC-extracted RNA yielded the TCR library. This CDR3 region has 15 residues. With 6 bases clipped from V and 3 bases from J, the junction kept 5 bases outside the gene matches. The data also belong to a second study, concerning T cells in Graves' hyperthyroidism and ophthalmopathy.

This specimen was peripheral blood mononuclear cells (PBMCs), taken at new diagnosis, from a patient treated with antithyroid drugs. The source is a woman aged 18-30 years with Graves disease. The chain is built from TRBV12-3 or TRBV12-4 and TRBJ2-1; 10 nucleotides match TRBD2. The CDR3 loop reads CASSPIAGGYNEQFF. CDR3 bases: TGTGCCAGCAGCCCCATAGCGGGAGGCTACAATGAGCAGTTCTTC.